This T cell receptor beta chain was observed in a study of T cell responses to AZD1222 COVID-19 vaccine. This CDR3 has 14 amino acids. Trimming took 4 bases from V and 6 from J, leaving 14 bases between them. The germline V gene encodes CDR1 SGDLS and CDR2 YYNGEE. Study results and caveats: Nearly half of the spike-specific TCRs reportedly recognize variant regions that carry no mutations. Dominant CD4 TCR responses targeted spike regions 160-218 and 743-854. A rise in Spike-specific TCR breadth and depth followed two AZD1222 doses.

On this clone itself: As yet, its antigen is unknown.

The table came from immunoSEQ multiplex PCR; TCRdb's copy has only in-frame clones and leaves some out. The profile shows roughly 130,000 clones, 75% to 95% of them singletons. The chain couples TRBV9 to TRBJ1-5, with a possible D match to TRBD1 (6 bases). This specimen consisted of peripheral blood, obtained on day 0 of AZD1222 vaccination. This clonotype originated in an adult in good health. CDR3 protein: CASSPGRGAQPQHF. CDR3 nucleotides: TGTGCCAGCAGCCCGGGCCGGGGGGCTCAGCCCCAGCATTTT. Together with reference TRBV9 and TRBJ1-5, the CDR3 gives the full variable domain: DSGVTQTPKHLITATGQRVTLRCSPRSGDLSVYWYQQSLDQGLQFLIQYYNGEERAKGNILERFSAQQFPDLHSELNLSSLELGDSALYFCASSPGRGAQPQHFGDGTRLSIL.